This T cell receptor (beta chain) was found in a study of cytomegalovirus exposure and HLA in healthy donors. In the study overall: A prior analysis found about 110 million unique TCR beta sequences from approximately 200 million T cells. General study points: A later analysis revealed that TCR association rates differed between HLA loci, peaking at DRB1 and bottoming out at HLA-C. Researchers counted 164 TCR beta chains as cytomegalovirus-associated. Earlier findings revealed that most TCR beta V segments proved productive either about 87% or about 30% of the time.

60 Vbeta and 13 Jbeta primers were used in PCR. Sequencing was performed with immunoSEQ multiplex PCR; in TCRdb, only in-frame clones are kept and a portion is missing. The table lists over 150,000 clones, 65% to 90% of them singletons. A remark on this clone: Its antigen is not identified.

Sample: PBMCs. The TCR originated in a human donor in good health.

The CDR3: CASRAQGGGNSPLHF. The CDR3 nucleotides read TGTGCCAGCAGGGCTCAGGGGGGAGGTAATTCACCCCTCCACTTT. The rearrangement links TRBV28 to TRBJ1-6; TRBD1 agrees at 7 bases. Germline CDR1 reads MDHEN; CDR2 reads SYDVKM. V was pared by 6 bases and J by 6 bases, with 8 bases of the junction left unmatched. This CDR3 spans 15 amino acids.